These 2 T cell receptor beta chains share one sample of origin, sequenced in a study of cytomegalovirus exposure and HLA in healthy donors. The method was immunoSEQ multiplex PCR; TCRdb's version includes in-frame clones alone and lacks a portion of them. The sample shows about 130,000 clones, 89% of them seen only once. The sample taken for sequencing was PBMCs. These receptors were obtained from a woman between 18 and 30 years old in good health and CMV-seropositive.

This clone was recorded only once. CDR3 DNA: TGTGCCAGCAGCCAAGCGACACCACCTTCGAACTATGGCTACACCTTC. It yields the protein CASSQATPPSNYGYTF. The chain couples TRBV4-2 to TRBJ1-2; D call uncertain. The CDR3 loop spans 16 amino acids. V was clipped by 1 base and J by 2 bases, with 14 bases between them. Germline V gives CDR1 LGHNA, CDR2 YNFKEQ.

The chain employs TRBV2 and TRBJ1-5; 12 nucleotides match TRBD1. J was trimmed by 4 bases and V by 5 bases; bases with no gene match: 9. The CDR3 has 17 residues. CDR1 is SNHLY, CDR2 FYNNEI, per germline. This chain's CDR3 is CASSNLGTGGRNQPQHF. The CDR3 DNA sequence: TGTGCCAGCAGTAACTTGGGGACAGGGGGCAGAAATCAGCCCCAGCATTTT.